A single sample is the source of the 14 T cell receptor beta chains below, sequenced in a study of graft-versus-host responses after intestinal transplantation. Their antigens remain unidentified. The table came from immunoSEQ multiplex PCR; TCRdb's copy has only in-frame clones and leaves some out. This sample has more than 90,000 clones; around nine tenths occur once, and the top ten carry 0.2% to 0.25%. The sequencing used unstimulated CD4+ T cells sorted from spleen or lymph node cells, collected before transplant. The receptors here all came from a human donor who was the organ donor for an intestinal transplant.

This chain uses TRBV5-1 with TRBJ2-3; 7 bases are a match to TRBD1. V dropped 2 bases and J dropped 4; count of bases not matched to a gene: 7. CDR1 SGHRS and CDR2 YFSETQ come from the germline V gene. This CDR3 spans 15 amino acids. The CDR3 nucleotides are TGCGCCAGCAGCTTTGAGGGACAGACCCCAGATACGCAGTATTTT. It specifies CASSFEGQTPDTQYF.

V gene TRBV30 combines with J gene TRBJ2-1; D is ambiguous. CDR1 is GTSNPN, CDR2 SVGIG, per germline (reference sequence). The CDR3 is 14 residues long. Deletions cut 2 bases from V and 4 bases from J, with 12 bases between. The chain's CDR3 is CAWSLGLNYNEQFF. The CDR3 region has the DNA TGTGCCTGGAGTCTGGGTCTCAATTACAATGAGCAGTTCTTC.

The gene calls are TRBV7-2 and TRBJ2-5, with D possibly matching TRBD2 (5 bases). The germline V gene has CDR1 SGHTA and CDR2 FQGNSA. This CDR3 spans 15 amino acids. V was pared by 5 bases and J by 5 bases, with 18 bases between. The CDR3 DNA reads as TGTGCCAGCAGCCCCAGTGAGCGGATGAGGGAGACCCAGTACTTC. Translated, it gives CASSPSERMRETQYF.

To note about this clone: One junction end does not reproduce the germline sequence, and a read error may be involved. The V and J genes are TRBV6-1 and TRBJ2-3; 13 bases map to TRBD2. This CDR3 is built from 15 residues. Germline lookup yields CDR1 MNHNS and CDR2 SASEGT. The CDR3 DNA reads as TGTGCCAGCAGCGAAGGACTAGCGGGAGTGGATACGCAGTATTTT. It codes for CASSEGLAGVDTQYF.

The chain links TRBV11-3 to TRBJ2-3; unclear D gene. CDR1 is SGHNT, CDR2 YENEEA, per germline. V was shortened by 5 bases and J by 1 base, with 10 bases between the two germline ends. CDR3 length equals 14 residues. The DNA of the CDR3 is TGTGCCAGCAGCCCCCGTCACGGCACAGATACGCAGTATTTT. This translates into CASSPRHGTDTQYF.

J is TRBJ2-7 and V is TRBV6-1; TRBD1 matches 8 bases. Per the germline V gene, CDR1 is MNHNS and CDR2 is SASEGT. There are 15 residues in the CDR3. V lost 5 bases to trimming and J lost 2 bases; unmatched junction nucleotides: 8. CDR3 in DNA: TGTGCCAGCAGTAACGCTCTGACAGGGGCCTACGAGCAGTACTTC. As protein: CASSNALTGAYEQYF.

CDR3 sequence: CASRNPGLAGVGQFF. The CDR3 DNA reads as TGCGCCAGCAGGAATCCGGGACTAGCGGGAGTTGGACAGTTCTTC. The gene calls are TRBV4-1 and TRBJ2-1; TRBD2 agrees at 14 bases. V lost 6 bases to trimming and J lost 13 bases; unmatched junction nucleotides: 11. Germline-derived CDR1 and CDR2 are MGHRA and YSYEKL. The CDR3 has 15 amino acids.

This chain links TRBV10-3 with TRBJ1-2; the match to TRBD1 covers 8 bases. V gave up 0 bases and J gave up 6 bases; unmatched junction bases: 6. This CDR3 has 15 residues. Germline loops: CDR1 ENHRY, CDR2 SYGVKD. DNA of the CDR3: TGTGCCATCAGTGAGTCTCCGGACAGGGAGAATGGCTACACCTTC. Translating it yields CAISESPDRENGYTF.

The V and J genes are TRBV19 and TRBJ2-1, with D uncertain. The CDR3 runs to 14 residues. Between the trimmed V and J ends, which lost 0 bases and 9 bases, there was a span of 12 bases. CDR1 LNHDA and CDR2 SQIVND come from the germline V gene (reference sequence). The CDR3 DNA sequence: TGTGCCAGTAGTATAGACAGAGTATCTAGTGAGCAGTTCTTC. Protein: CASSIDRVSSEQFF.

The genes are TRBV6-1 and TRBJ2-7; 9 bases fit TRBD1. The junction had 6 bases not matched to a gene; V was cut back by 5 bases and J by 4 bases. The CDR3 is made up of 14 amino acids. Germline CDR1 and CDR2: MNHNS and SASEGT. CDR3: CASSRDRVLYEQYF. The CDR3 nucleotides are TGTGCCAGCAGTCGGGACAGGGTTTTATACGAGCAGTACTTC.

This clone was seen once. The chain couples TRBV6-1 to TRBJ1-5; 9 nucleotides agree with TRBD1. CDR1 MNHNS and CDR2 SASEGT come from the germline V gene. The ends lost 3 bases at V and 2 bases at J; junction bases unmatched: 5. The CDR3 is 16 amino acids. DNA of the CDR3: TGTGCCAGCAGTGAGCAGACAGGGGGGGGCAATCAGCCCCAGCATTTT. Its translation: CASSEQTGGGNQPQHF.

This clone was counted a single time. The CDR3 reads CASSYSWGPYEQYF. DNA for the CDR3: TGTGCCAGCAGTTACAGTTGGGGTCCTTACGAGCAGTACTTC. The chain combines TRBV6-5 with TRBJ2-7; D call uncertain. This CDR3 region has 14 residues. Trimming removed 2 bases at V and 4 bases at J, with 12 bases between. Germline loops: CDR1 MNHEY, CDR2 SVGAGI.

CDR3 amino acids: CASSLGAGGTYEQYF. CDR3 DNA sequence: TGTGCCAGCAGCCTAGGGGCAGGGGGAACCTACGAGCAGTACTTC. The chain employs TRBV7-9 and TRBJ2-7; TRBD1 matches 7 bases. The germline CDR1 and CDR2 sequences are SEHNR and FQNEAQ (reference sequence). Germline trimming cut 5 bases from V and 2 bases from J; bases unmatched to any gene: 9. The CDR3 has 15 residues.

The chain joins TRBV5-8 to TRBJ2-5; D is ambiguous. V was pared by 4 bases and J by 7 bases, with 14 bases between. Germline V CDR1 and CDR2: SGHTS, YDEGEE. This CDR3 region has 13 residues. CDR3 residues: CASSLDASWTQYF. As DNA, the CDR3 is TGTGCCAGCAGCCTTGACGCCTCATGGACCCAGTACTTC.